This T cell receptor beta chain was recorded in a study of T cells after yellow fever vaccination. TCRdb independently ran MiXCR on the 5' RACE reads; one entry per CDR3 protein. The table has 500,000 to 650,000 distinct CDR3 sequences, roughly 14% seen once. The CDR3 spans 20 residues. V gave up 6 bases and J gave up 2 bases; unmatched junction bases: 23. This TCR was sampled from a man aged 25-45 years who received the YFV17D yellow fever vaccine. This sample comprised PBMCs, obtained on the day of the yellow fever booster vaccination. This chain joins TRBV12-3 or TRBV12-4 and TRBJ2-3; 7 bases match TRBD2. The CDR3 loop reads CASSARYPPPGLKPTDTQYF. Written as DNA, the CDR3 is TGTGCCAGCAGCGCGCGTTACCCCCCTCCGGGACTAAAACCCACAGATACGCAGTATTTT.